The clone carrying this T cell receptor beta chain was picked up a small number of times. These data are taken from a study of T cell repertoires in cytomegalovirus infection. A single record per CDR3 protein comes from TCRdb applying MiXCR to the reads. The sample consists of 560,000 or so distinct CDR3 sequences, 16% of them appearing once. The CDR3 has 15 amino acids. V dropped 8 bases and J dropped 0; count of bases not matched to a gene: 9. This clonotype was obtained from a human donor in good health (CMV status not recorded). Some clones in this sample may be carry-over from other donors' samples. V and J are TRBV23-1 and TRBJ2-7; 8 nucleotides align to TRBD1. TRBV23-1 is assigned to the ORF class and has an uncertain function. Sequenced input: CD8+ T cells from PBMCs. This CDR3 is CASPRGTGDSYEQYF. The DNA for the CDR3 is TGCGCCAGCCCCCGCGGGACAGGCGACTCCTACGAGCAGTACTTC.